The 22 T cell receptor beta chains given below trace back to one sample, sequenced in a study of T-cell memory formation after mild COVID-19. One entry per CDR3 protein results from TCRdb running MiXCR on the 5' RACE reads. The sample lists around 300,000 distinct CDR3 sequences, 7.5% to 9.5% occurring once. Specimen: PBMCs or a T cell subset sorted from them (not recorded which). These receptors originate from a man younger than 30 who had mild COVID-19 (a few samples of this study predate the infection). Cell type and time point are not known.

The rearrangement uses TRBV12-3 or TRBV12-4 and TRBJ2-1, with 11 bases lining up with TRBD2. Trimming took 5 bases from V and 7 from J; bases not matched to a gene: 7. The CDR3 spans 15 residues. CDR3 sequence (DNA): TGTGCCAGCAGTCCCGTAGCGGGGGGGCGTAATGAGCAGTTCTTC. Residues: CASSPVAGGRNEQFF.

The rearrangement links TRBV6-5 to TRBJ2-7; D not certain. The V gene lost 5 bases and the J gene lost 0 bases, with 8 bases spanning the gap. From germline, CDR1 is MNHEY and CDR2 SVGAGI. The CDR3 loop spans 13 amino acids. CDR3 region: CASSPRSSYEQYV. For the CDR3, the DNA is TGTGCCAGCAGTCCAAGGTCCTCCTACGAGCAGTACGTC.

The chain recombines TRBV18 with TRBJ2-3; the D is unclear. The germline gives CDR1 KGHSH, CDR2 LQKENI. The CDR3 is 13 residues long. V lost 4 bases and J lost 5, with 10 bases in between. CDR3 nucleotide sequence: TGTGCCAGCTCACTAACCCAGCGAGATACGCAGTATTTT. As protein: CASSLTQRDTQYF. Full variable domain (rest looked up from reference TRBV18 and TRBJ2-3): NAGVMQNPRHLVRRRGQEARLRCSPMKGHSHVYWYRQLPEEGLKFMVYLQKENIIDESGMPKERFSAEFPKEGPSILRIQQVVRGDSAAYFCASSLTQRDTQYFGPGTRLTVL.

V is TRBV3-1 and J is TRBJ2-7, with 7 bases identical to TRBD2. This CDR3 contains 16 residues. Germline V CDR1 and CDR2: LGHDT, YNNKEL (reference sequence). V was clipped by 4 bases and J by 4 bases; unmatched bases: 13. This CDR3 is CASSPGGRFTGYEQYF. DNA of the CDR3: TGTGCCAGCAGCCCGGGGGGAAGGTTTACTGGGTACGAGCAGTACTTC.

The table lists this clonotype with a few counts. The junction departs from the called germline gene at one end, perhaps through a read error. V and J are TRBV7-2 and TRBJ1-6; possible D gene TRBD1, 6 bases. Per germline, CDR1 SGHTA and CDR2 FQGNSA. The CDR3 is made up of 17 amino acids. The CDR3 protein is CASSLVAIFQGNSPLHF. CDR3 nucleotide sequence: TGTGCCAGCAGTTTAGTCGCGATTTTCCAGGGGAATTCACCCCTCCACTTT.

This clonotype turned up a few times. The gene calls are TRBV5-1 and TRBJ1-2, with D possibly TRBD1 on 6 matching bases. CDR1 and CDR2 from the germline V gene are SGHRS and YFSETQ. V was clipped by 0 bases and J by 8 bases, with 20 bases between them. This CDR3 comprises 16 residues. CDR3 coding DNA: TGCGCCAGCAGCTTGGTTCCCGAAGGGGGTTTGTTCGGCTACACCTTC. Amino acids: CASSLVPEGGLFGYTF.

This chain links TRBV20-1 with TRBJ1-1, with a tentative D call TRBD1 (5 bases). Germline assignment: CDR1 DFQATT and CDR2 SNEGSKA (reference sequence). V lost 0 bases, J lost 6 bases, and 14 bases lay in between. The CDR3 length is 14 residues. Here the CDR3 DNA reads TGCAGTGCTAGAGATTTTAGTTCGGGGGCTGAAGCTTTCTTT. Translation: CSARDFSSGAEAFF.

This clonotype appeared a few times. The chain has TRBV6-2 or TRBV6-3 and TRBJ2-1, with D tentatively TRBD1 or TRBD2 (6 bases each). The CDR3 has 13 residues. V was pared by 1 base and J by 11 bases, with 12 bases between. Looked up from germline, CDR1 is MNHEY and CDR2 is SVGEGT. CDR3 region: CASSYLGGTQQFF. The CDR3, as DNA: TGTGCCAGCAGTTACTTAGGGGGGACGCAGCAGTTCTTC.

For the CDR3, the DNA is TGTGCCAGCAGCGTTCCGCAGTATAGCAATCAGCCCCAGCATTTT. It specifies CASSVPQYSNQPQHF. V and J are TRBV9 and TRBJ1-5; D is undetermined. Germline lookup yields CDR1 SGDLS and CDR2 YYNGEE. The V end lost 2 bases, the J end lost 0 bases, and 9 bases lay between the germline ends. This CDR3 region has 15 residues.

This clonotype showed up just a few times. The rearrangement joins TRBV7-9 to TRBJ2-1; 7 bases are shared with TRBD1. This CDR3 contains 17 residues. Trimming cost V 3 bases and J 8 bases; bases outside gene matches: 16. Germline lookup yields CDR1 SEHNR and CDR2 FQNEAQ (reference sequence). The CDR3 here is CASSFTPTGRSSDEQFF. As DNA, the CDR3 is TGTGCCAGCAGCTTTACCCCGACAGGGCGATCGAGCGATGAGCAGTTCTTC.

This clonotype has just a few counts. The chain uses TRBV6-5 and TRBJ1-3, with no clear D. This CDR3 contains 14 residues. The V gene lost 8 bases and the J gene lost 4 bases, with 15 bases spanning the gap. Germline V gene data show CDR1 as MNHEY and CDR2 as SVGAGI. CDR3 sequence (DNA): TGTGCCAGCCAGCGTTTCGGCTCGGGAAACACCATATATTTT. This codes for CASQRFGSGNTIYF.

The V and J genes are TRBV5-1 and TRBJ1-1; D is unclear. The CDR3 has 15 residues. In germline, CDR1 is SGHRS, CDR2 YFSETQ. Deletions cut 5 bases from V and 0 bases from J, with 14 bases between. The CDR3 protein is CASSLSGSLNTEAFF. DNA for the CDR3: TGCGCCAGCAGTCTCTCCGGGTCCCTGAACACTGAAGCTTTCTTT.

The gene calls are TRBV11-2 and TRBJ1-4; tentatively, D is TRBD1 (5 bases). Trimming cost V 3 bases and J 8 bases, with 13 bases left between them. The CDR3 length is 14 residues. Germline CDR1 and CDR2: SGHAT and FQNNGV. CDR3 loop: CASSFGGGGEKLFF. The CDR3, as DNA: TGTGCCAGCAGCTTCGGGGGAGGTGGAGAAAAACTGTTTTTT.

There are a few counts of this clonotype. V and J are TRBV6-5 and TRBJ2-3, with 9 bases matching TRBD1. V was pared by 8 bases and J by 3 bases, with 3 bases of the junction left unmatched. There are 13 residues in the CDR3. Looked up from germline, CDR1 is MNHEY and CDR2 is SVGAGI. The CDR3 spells CASQTGGTDTQYF. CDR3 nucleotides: TGTGCCAGCCAGACAGGGGGGACAGATACGCAGTATTTT.

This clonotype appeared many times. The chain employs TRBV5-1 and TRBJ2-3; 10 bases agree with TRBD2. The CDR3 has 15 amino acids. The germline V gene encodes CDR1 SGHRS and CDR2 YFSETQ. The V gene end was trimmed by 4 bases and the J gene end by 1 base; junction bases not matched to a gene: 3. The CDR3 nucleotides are TGCGCCAGCAGCCCCGGGACTAGCGGCACAGATACGCAGTATTTT. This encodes CASSPGTSGTDTQYF.

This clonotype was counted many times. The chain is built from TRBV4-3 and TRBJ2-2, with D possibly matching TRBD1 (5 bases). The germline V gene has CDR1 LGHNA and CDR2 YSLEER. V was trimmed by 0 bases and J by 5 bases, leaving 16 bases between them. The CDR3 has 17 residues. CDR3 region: CASSQEFTRRGTGELFF. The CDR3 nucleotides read TGCGCCAGCAGCCAAGAATTTACCAGAAGGGGTACCGGGGAGCTGTTTTTT.

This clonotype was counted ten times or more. The DNA of the CDR3 is TGTGCCAGCAGGGTGGAATCCTATAATTCACCCCTCCACTTT. This sequence encodes CASRVESYNSPLHF. The chain carries TRBV6-5 and TRBJ1-6; D is uncertain. V was cut by 6 bases and J by 1 base, with 7 bases left in between. The CDR3 length is 14 residues. From germline, CDR1 is MNHEY and CDR2 SVGAGI.

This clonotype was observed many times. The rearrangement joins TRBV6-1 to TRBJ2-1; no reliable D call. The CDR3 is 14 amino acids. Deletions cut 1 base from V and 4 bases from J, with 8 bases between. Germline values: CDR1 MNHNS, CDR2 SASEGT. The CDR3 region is CASSEGLTYNEQFF. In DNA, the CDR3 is TGTGCCAGCAGTGAAGGACTGACGTACAATGAGCAGTTCTTC.

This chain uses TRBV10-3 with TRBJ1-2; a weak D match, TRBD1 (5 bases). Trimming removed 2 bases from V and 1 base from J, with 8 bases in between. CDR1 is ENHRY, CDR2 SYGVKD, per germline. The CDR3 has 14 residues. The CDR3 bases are TGTGCCATCAGTGAGCAGGGACGTAACTATGGCTACACCTTC. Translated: CAISEQGRNYGYTF.

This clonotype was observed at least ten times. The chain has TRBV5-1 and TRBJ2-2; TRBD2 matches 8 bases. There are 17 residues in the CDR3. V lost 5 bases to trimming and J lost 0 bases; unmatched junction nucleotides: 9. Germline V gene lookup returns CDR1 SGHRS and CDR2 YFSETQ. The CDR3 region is CASSKRAGVPNTGELFF. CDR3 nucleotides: TGCGCCAGCAGTAAGCGAGCGGGGGTACCGAACACCGGGGAGCTGTTTTTT.

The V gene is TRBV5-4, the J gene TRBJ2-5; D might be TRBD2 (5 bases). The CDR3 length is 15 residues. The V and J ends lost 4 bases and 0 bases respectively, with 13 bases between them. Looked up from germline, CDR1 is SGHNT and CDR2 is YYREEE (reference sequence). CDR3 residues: CASSRDSGYQETQYF. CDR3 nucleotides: TGTGCCAGCAGCCGAGACTCGGGGTACCAAGAGACCCAGTACTTC.

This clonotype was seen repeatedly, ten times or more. For the CDR3, the DNA is TGTGCCAGCAGCTTAGGTACCGCGAGCACAGATACGCAGTATTTT. This sequence encodes CASSLGTASTDTQYF. The chain couples TRBV7-9 to TRBJ2-3; D ambiguous. This CDR3 is built from 15 residues. Germline loops: CDR1 SEHNR, CDR2 FQNEAQ (reference sequence). V was cut by 1 base and J by 0 bases, with 8 bases left in between.